The sample holds a few counts of the clone carrying this T cell receptor (beta chain). This sample is drawn from a study of T-cell reconstitution after alpha-beta-depleted transplantation in children. V was pared by 3 bases and J by 4 bases, with 5 bases of the junction left unmatched. The CDR3 sequence is 13 residues long. CDR1 DFQATT and CDR2 SNEGSKA come from the germline V gene (reference sequence). Unique molecular identifiers tagged the TCRbeta library. TCRdb processed the PCR reads anew with MiXCR; each CDR3 protein has one entry. Of roughly 500,000 distinct CDR3 sequences in the sample, approximately 30% were seen once.

The specimen comprised PBMCs from the stem cell graft donor, sampled from the stem cell graft. V usage is TRBV20-1 and J usage is TRBJ1-1; 7 positions match TRBD1. This clonotype was sampled from a human donor who donated a stem cell graft to a child with aplastic anemia. CDR3 nucleotides: TGCAGTGCTAGGACAGGGTTGAGCACTGAAGCTTTCTTT. Translation: CSARTGLSTEAFF.